These T cell receptor beta chains were read from a single sample in a study of T cells in localized non-small cell lung cancer. TCRdb keeps only in-frame clones here, not all; method: immunoSEQ multiplex PCR. Among 60,000 to 85,000 clones listed, roughly 90% were seen once. Sample: peripheral blood, taken before any cancer treatment. All receptors come from a male donor aged 60 or over with stage III squamous cell lung carcinoma. The CDR3 runs from the conserved cysteine through the conserved F or W. Fields, in order: clone size, D gene, J gene, V gene, CDR3 protein, CDR3 DNA. A D gene is named only where the DNA matches it firmly. Expanded clones are given a class, and other clones once, few, many or no size at all.

NA	TRBD1	TRBJ1-4	TRBV6-5	CASSYTWTGRDEKLFF	TGTGCCAGCAGTTACACCTGGACAGGGAGGGATGAAAAACTGTTTTTT
NA	NA	TRBJ1-2	TRBV7-9	CASSLGDFGSGYTF	TGTGCCAGCAGCTTGGGGGACTTTGGGAGTGGCTACACCTTC
NA	NA	TRBJ1-3	TRBV6-6	CASSRQGYETGNTIYF	TGTGCCAGCAGCCGCCAGGGATACGAAACTGGAAACACCATATATTTT
NA	TRBD1	TRBJ2-7	TRBV15	CATSRETGPYEQYF	TGTGCCACCAGCAGAGAGACAGGGCCCTACGAGCAGTACTTC
NA	TRBD2	TRBJ2-2	TRBV5-8	CASSPRLAANTGELFF	TGTGCCAGCAGCCCGCGACTAGCGGCAAACACCGGGGAGCTGTTTTTT
NA	NA	TRBJ2-5	TRBV5-1	CASSPVSPRVETQYF	TGCGCCAGCAGCCCCGTCTCACCGAGGGTAGAGACCCAGTACTTC
NA	NA	TRBJ1-2	TRBV11-2	CASSSGGVTLPSPSF	TGTGCCAGCAGCTCCGGAGGGGTCACCCTCCCTTCCCCGTCATTC
few	NA	TRBJ1-1	TRBV6-5	CASSYSAREANTEAFF	TGTGCCAGCAGTTACTCCGCACGGGAGGCGAACACTGAAGCTTTCTTT
NA	NA	TRBJ1-1	TRBV5-1	CASTTSDLNTEAFF	TGCGCCAGCACCACTAGTGATCTGAACACTGAAGCTTTCTTT
NA	TRBD1	TRBJ1-5	TRBV6-6	CASSSGTGTEYQPQHF	TGTGCCAGCAGTTCAGGAACCGGGACAGAATATCAGCCCCAGCATTTT
NA	TRBD1	TRBJ2-1	TRBV11-1	CASSPRRGRGSYNEQFF	TGTGCCAGCAGCCCTAGGCGTGGCAGGGGGTCCTACAATGAGCAGTTCTTC
NA	NA	TRBJ1-1	TRBV7-8	CASSLRGTDTEAFF	TGTGCCAGCAGCTTAAGGGGGACGGACACTGAAGCTTTCTTT
NA	NA	TRBJ2-2	TRBV19	CASNGLFGTGELFF	TGTGCCAGTAATGGGCTTTTTGGGACCGGGGAGCTGTTTTTT
NA	NA	TRBJ2-2	TRBV30	CAEKLQDAGELFF	TGTGCCGAAAAGTTACAGGACGCCGGGGAGCTGTTTTTT
NA	TRBD2	TRBJ2-1	TRBV5-1	CASSRTSGGNEQFF	TGCGCCAGCAGCCGGACTAGCGGGGGCAATGAGCAGTTCTTC
NA	NA	TRBJ2-7	TRBV5-1	CASSEDAGNYEQYF	TGCGCCAGCAGCGAAGACGCGGGCAACTACGAGCAGTACTTC
NA	NA	TRBJ2-5	TRBV30	CAWSVGLEETQYF	TGTGCCTGGAGTGTGGGACTCGAAGAGACCCAGTACTTC
NA	TRBD2	TRBJ2-3	TRBV9	CASNRLAGGNTDTQYF	TGTGCCAGCAACAGATTAGCGGGGGGGAACACAGATACGCAGTATTTT
NA	NA	TRBJ1-5	TRBV12-5	CASASPNQPQHF	TGTGCTAGTGCCTCCCCTAATCAGCCCCAGCATTTT
NA	NA	TRBJ1-2	TRBV7-9	CASSQRVVAVTGYTF	TGTGCCAGCAGCCAAAGGGTGGTGGCAGTCACTGGCTACACCTTC
NA	TRBD2	TRBJ2-3	TRBV5-1	CASSPGLGTDTQYF	TGCGCCAGCAGCCCTGGACTAGGCACAGATACGCAGTATTTT
once	NA	TRBJ1-6	TRBV4-3	CASSQGLETGFNSPLHF	TGCGCCAGCAGCCAGGGGTTAGAAACAGGGTTTAATTCACCCCTCCACTTT
NA	NA	TRBJ1-6	TRBV10-3	CAIRLQGNNSPLHF	TGTGCCATCAGGTTACAGGGTAATAATTCACCCCTCCACTTT
NA	NA	TRBJ1-1	TRBV13	CASSLGQNEAFF	TGTGCCAGCAGCCTGGGGCAGAATGAAGCTTTCTTT
once	NA	TRBJ1-2	TRBV6-5	CASSYSGGIGYGYTF	TGTGCCAGCAGTTACTCCGGGGGGATTGGCTATGGCTACACCTTC
NA	NA	TRBJ2-3	TRBV5-5	CASSLSREGLATQYF	TGTGCCAGCAGCTTATCCCGAGAAGGGTTGGCTACGCAGTATTTT
NA	NA	TRBJ1-2	TRBV30	CAWSRENYGYTF	TGTGCCTGGAGCAGGGAGAACTATGGCTACACCTTC
NA	NA	TRBJ2-5	TRBV6-5	CASKGTRGTQYF	TGTGCCAGCAAGGGAACGCGGGGGACCCAGTACTTC
NA	NA	TRBJ2-2	TRBV30	CAWSFRDSGELFF	TGTGCCTGGAGTTTCAGGGATTCCGGGGAGCTGTTTTTT
NA	NA	TRBJ2-2	TRBV27	CASTITPTGELFF	TGTGCCAGCACTATCACGCCCACCGGGGAGCTGTTTTTT
NA	TRBD1	TRBJ2-7	TRBV9	CASSVRDRAYEQYF	TGTGCCAGCAGCGTGAGGGACAGGGCCTACGAGCAGTACTTC